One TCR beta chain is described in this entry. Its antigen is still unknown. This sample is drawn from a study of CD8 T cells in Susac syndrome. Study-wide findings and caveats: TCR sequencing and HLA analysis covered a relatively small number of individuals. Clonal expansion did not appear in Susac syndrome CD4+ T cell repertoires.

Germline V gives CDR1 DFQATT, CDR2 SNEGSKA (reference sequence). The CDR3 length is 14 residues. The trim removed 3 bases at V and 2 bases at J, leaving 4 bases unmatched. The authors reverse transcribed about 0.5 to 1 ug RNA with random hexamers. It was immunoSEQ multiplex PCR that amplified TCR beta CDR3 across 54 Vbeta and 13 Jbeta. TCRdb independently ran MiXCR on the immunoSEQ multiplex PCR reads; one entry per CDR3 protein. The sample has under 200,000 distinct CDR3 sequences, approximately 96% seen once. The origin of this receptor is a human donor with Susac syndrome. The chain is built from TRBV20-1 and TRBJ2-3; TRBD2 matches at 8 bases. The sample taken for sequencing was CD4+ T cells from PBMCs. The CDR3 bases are TGCAGTGCTAGGGCTAGCGGGCACACAGATACGCAGTATTTT. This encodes CSARASGHTDTQYF.